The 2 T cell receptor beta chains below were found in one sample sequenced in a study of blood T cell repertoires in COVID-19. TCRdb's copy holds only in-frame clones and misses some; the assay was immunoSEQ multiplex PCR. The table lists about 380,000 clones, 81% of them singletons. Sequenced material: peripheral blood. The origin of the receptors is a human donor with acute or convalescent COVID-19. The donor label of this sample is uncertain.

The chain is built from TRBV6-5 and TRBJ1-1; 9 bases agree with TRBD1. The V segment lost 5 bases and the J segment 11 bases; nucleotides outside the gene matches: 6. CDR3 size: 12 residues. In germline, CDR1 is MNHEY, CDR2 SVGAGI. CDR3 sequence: CASSLGQGMAFF. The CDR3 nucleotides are TGTGCCAGCAGTCTTGGACAGGGGATGGCTTTCTTT.

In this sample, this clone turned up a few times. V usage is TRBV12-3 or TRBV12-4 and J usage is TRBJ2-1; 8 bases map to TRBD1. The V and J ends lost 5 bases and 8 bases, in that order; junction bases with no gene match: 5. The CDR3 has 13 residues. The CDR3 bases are TGTGCCAGCAGTAGACAGGGGTCGGATGAGCAGTTCTTC. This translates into CASSRQGSDEQFF.